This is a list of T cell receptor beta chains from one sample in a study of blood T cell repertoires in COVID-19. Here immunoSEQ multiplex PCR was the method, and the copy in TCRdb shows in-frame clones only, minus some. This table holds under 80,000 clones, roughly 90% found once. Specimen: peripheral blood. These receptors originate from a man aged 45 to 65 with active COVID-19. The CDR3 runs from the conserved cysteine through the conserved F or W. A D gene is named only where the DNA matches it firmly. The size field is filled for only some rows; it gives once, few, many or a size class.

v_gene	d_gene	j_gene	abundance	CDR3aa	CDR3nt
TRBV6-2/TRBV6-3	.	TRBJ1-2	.	CASSQPWESYGYTF	TGTGCCAGCAGTCAGCCCTGGGAGAGCTATGGCTACACCTTC
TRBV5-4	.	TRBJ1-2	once	CASSLWARVFDGYTF	TGTGCCAGCAGCTTATGGGCCAGGGTCTTCGATGGCTACACCTTC
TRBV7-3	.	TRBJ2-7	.	CASSPATGEQYF	TGTGCCAGCAGTCCAGCGACGGGGGAGCAGTACTTC
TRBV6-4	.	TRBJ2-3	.	CASSVSISTDTQYF	TGTGCCAGCAGTGTCAGTATTAGCACAGATACGCAGTATTTT
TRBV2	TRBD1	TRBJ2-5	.	CASRALSGTGGETQYF	TGTGCCAGCAGGGCATTATCCGGGACAGGGGGGGAGACCCAGTACTTC
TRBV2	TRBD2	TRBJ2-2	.	CASSYTLAVGGELFF	TGTGCCAGCAGTTACACCCTAGCGGTTGGGGGGGAGCTGTTTTTT
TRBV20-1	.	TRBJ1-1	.	CSAAPLAEAFF	TGCAGTGCAGCACCGCTAGCTGAAGCTTTCTTT
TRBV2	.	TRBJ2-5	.	CASSEGQTYLETQYF	TGTGCCAGCAGTGAAGGACAGACCTATCTGGAGACCCAGTACTTC
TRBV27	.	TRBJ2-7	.	CASSLSGVSSYEQYF	TGTGCCAGCAGTTTATCCGGGGTATCCTCCTACGAGCAGTACTTC
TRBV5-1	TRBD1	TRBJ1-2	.	CASKSGTGFLGYTF	TGCGCCAGTAAATCCGGGACAGGGTTTTTAGGTTACACCTTC
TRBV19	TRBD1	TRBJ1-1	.	CASSIGTGGSGGFEAFF	TGTGCCAGTAGTATCGGGACAGGGGGTTCCGGGGGGTTTGAAGCTTTCTTT
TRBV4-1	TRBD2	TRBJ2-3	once	CASSQVMTSGGPGYF	TGCGCCAGCAGCCAAGTTATGACTAGCGGAGGCCCAGGGTATTTT
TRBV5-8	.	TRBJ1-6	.	CASSVTGTFNSPLHF	TGTGCCAGCAGCGTGACCGGGACATTCAATTCACCCCTCCACTTT
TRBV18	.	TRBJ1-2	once	CASSAEQGIGYTF	TGTGCCAGCTCAGCCGAACAGGGAATTGGCTACACCTTC
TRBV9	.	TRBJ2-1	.	CASSPRAGINEQFF	TGTGCCAGCAGCCCCCGAGCAGGAATAAATGAGCAGTTCTTC
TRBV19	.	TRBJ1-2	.	CASSITFQGWYGYTF	TGTGCCAGTAGTATTACCTTCCAGGGTTGGTATGGCTACACCTTC
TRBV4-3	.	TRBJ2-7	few	CASSQDITSGEQYF	TGCGCCAGCAGCCAAGATATAACTAGTGGCGAGCAGTACTTC
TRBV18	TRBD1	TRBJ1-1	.	CASSHGQGRRGTEAFF	TGTGCCAGCTCACACGGACAGGGGCGGCGTGGCACTGAAGCTTTCTTT
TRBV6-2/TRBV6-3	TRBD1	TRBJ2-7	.	CASSYSRRQGPHEQYF	TGTGCCAGCAGTTACTCGAGGCGACAGGGTCCCCACGAGCAGTACTTC
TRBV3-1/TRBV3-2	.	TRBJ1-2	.	CASSQAREVSYTF	TGTGCCAGCAGCCAAGCCAGGGAGGTCTCCTACACCTTC
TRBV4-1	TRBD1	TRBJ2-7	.	CASSQVPRGKGYEQYF	TGCGCCAGCAGCCAAGTCCCCAGGGGGAAAGGATACGAGCAGTACTTC
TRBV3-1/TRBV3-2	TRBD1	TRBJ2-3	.	CASSRRGTGGSRDTQYF	TGTGCCAGCAGCCGACGGGGGACAGGGGGTTCTCGAGATACGCAGTATTTT